This T cell receptor (beta chain) was retrieved from a study of control samples from healthy donors and cancer patients. The method was immunoSEQ multiplex PCR; TCRdb's version includes in-frame clones alone and lacks a portion of them. The repertoire holds roughly 140,000 clones, with about nine tenths as singletons. V dropped 1 base and J dropped 1 base, with 8 bases sitting between them. This CDR3 has 14 residues. Germline-derived CDR1 and CDR2 are SGHRS and YFSETQ. Sequencing was done on a sample of blood. This receptor was obtained from a man between 25 and 39 years old in good health. The chain has TRBV5-1 and TRBJ1-1; D uncertain. The CDR3 nucleotides are TGCGCCAGCAGCTTGTATGCGGAGAACACTGAAGCTTTCTTT. Its protein product is CASSLYAENTEAFF.